The clone carrying this T cell receptor (beta chain) came up a few times. Together with a sample-barcoded 5' primer, a J-beta primer mix was included in a second PCR lasting about 7 to 11 cycles. TCRdb re-analysed the 5' RACE reads in MiXCR, keeping a single row per CDR3 protein. This table has 750,000 to 950,000 distinct CDR3 sequences, approximately 55% appearing once. The source of the sample is a study of blood T cells in healthy people across ages. Trimming stripped 5 bases from V and 7 bases from J, with 18 bases between. This CDR3 is built from 15 residues. Germline assignment: CDR1 SGHVS and CDR2 FQNEAQ.

Input material: blood. This sequence originates from an elderly man in good health. The chain links TRBV7-8 to TRBJ2-1, with D possibly called TRBD1 or TRBD2 (6 bases each). CDR3 in amino acids: CASSKGTTGRNEQFF. For the CDR3, the DNA is TGTGCCAGCAGCAAAGGGACAACAGGGAGGAATGAGCAGTTCTTC.